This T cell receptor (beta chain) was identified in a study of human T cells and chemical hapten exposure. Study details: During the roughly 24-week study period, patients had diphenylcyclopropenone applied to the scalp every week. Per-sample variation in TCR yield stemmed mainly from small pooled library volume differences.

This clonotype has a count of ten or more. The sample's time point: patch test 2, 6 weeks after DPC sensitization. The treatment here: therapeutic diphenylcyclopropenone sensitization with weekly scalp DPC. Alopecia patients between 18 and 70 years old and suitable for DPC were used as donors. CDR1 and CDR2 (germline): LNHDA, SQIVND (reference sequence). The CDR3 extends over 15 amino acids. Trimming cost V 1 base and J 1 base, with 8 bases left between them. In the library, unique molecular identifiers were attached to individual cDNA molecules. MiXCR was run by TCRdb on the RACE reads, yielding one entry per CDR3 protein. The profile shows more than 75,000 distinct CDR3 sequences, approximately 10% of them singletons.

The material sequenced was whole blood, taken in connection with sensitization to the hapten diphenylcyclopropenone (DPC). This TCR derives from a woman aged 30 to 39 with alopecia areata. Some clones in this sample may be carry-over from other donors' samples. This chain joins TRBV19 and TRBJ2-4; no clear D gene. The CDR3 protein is CASSIGSGAKNIQYF. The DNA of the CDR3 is TGTGCCAGTAGTATAGGGTCCGGCGCCAAAAACATTCAGTACTTC.